One and the same sample provided the 30 T cell receptor beta chains below, sequenced in a study of T cell clonality in common variable immunodeficiency. Here immunoSEQ multiplex PCR was the method, and the copy in TCRdb shows in-frame clones only, minus some. There are just over 15,000 clones in the sample, none observed a single time. These receptors have no known antigen. The study, taken as a whole, reports: Common variable immunodeficiency TCR beta sequences reportedly had fewer deletions and N-nucleotide insertions.

Sequenced input: peripheral blood mononuclear cells. Source of these receptors: a human donor with common variable immunodeficiency.

The sample holds many counts of this clone. The read falls 3 residues short of the CDR3 end, and the missing part is taken from the germline J gene. The genes are TRBV5-1 and TRBJ1-2; 7 positions match TRBD1. The V and J ends lost 0 bases and 4 bases, in that order; junction bases with no gene match: 6. The germline V gene encodes CDR1 SGHRS and CDR2 YFSETQ. The CDR3 sequence is 15 residues long. CDR3 sequence: CASSLDGQALYGYTF. CDR3 DNA, as far as it was read: TGCGCCAGCAGCTTGGACGGACAGGCCCTCTATGGC. Full variable domain (rest looked up from reference TRBV5-1 and TRBJ1-2): KAGVTQTPRYLIKTRGQQVTLSCSPISGHRSVSWYQQTPGQGLQFLFEYFSETQRNKGNFPGRFSGRQFSNSRSEMNVSTLELGDSALYLCASSLDGQALYGYTFGSGTRLTVV.

This clone was seen repeatedly, ten times or more. The read ends 3 residues shy of where the CDR3 ends; the end is completed using the germline J gene. This chain uses TRBV5-1 with TRBJ2-2; the match to TRBD1 covers 7 bases. This CDR3 comprises 15 residues. V trimming: 7 bases; J trimming: 4 bases; junction bases outside the gene matches: 10. The germline CDR1 and CDR2 sequences are SGHRS and YFSETQ. Incomplete CDR3 DNA: TGCGCCAGCCAGTCGGGACAGCCGGGCACCGGGGAG. Its protein is CASQSGQPGTGE. The complete CDR3 sequence is CASQSGQPGTGELFF.

This clone has a handful of counts. The observed sequence ends 3 residues before the CDR3 terminus, with the missing tail filled in from the germline J gene. The V and J genes are TRBV30 and TRBJ2-5; 11 nucleotides line up with TRBD2. This CDR3 has 14 amino acids. Germline trimming cut 5 bases from V and 5 bases from J; bases unmatched to any gene: 7. Germline loops: CDR1 GTSNPN, CDR2 SVGIG (reference sequence). The CDR3 loop reads CAWVLAGGSETQYF. The CDR3 DNA, read in part, is TGTGCCTGGGTCCTAGCGGGGGGCTCGGAGACC.

Details on this clone: Sequencing ends 3 residues short of the CDR3 end; the germline J gene provides the rest. This chain joins TRBV30 and TRBJ1-6; D uncertain. Germline lookup yields CDR1 GTSNPN and CDR2 SVGIG (reference sequence). The V end lost 3 bases, the J end lost 10 bases, and 7 bases lay between the germline ends. The length of the CDR3 is 11 residues. This CDR3 reads CAWRAGSPLHF. The DNA read from the CDR3 is TGTGCCTGGAGAGCGGGATCACCC. Using reference TRBV30 and TRBJ1-6 for the parts outside the CDR3, the full variable domain is SQTIHQWPATLVQPVGSPLSLECTVEGTSNPNLYWYRQAAGRGLQLLFYSVGIGQISSEVPQNLSASRPQDRQFILSSKKLLLSDSGFYLCAWRAGSPLHFGNGTRLTVT.

Worth noting for this clone: The sequence runs out 3 residues before the end of the CDR3; the remainder is reconstructed from the germline J gene. The chain combines TRBV19 with TRBJ1-5, with unresolved D. The ends were cut back, 5 bases at V and 3 bases at J, with 8 bases in the middle. Germline V gene data show CDR1 as LNHDA and CDR2 as SQIVND (reference sequence). The CDR3 spans 13 residues. CDR3 in amino acids: CASSRQVNQPQHF. CDR3 DNA, as far as it was read: TGTGCCAGTAGTCGGCAGGTCAATCAGCCC. The entire variable domain, with the rest obtained from reference TRBV19 and TRBJ1-5, is as follows: DGGITQSPKYLFRKEGQNVTLSCEQNLNHDAMYWYRQDPGQGLRLIYYSQIVNDFQKGDIAEGYSVSREKKESFPLTVTSAQKNPTAFYLCASSRQVNQPQHFGDGTRLSIL.

This clone occurred a few times. The read finishes 3 residues shy of the CDR3 end, and the germline J gene is used to complete it. This chain joins TRBV7-3 and TRBJ1-1, with D maybe TRBD1 (6 bases). Germline V gene lookup returns CDR1 SGHTA and CDR2 FQGTGA. V was clipped by 5 bases and J by 4 bases, with 17 bases between them. CDR3 length: 15 residues. CDR3 sequence: CASSRVGGATTEAFF. The CDR3 bases that were read are TGTGCCAGCAGCCGGGTGGGGGGGGCCACCACTGAA.

Note on this clone: The CDR3 goes on 3 residues after the read ends, and that part is filled in from the germline J gene. The chain couples TRBV7-9 to TRBJ2-2; 9 bases map to TRBD1. Germline loops: CDR1 SEHNR, CDR2 FQNEAQ (reference sequence). This CDR3 has 14 amino acids. CDR3 sequence reads: CASSPGTGTPWLFF. The DNA read from the CDR3 is TGTGCCAGCAGCCCCGGGACAGGGACCCCCTGG.

The part of the CDR3 DNA that was read is TGTGCCAGCTCACCACCGTCGGGGGCCTACGAG. Its protein is CASSPPSGAYE. The complete CDR3 sequence is CASSPPSGAYEQYF. The rearrangement joins TRBV18 to TRBJ2-7, with D possibly TRBD2 on 6 matching bases. The read comes to an end 3 residues before the CDR3 does, leaving the germline J gene to fill in the end. The V and J ends lost 0 bases and 2 bases respectively, with 8 bases between them. Germline-derived CDR1 and CDR2 are KGHSH and LQKENI. This CDR3 comprises 14 residues.

This clone appeared a few times. The CDR3 bases that were read are TGTGCCAGCTCACCATTGCCGACTTTGAACACCGGGGAG. This codes for CASSPLPTLNTGE. The full-length CDR3 reads as CASSPLPTLNTGELFF. The chain couples TRBV18 to TRBJ2-2; D remains ambiguous. Read data end 3 residues before the CDR3 end; the end is taken from the germline J gene. Trimming took 2 bases from V and 1 from J, leaving 11 bases between them. This CDR3 is built from 16 residues. Germline-derived CDR1 and CDR2 are KGHSH and LQKENI. Full variable domain (rest looked up from reference TRBV18 and TRBJ2-2): NAGVMQNPRHLVRRRGQEARLRCSPMKGHSHVYWYRQLPEEGLKFMVYLQKENIIDESGMPKERFSAEFPKEGPSILRIQQVVRGDSAAYFCASSPLPTLNTGELFFGEGSRLTVL.

As regards this clone: From the germline J gene comes the end of the CDR3, since the read stops 3 residues before it. This chain connects TRBV18 to TRBJ1-4, with 8 bases matching TRBD1. This CDR3 has 15 residues. Germline CDR1 reads KGHSH; CDR2 reads LQKENI. The V gene end was trimmed by 6 bases and the J gene end by 6 bases; junction bases not matched to a gene: 9. The DNA read from the CDR3 is TGTGCCAGCTCCCCTGACAGGGGAAGTGATGAAAAA. It codes for CASSPDRGSDEK. The entire CDR3 protein reads CASSPDRGSDEKLFF.

As to this clone: The read terminates 3 residues ahead of where the CDR3 ends, so the germline J gene completes it. This chain connects TRBV7-8 to TRBJ2-7; 11 positions agree with TRBD2. Germline assignment: CDR1 SGHVS and CDR2 FQNEAQ. The CDR3 spans 17 residues. With 1 base clipped from V and 2 bases from J, the junction kept 7 bases outside the gene matches. Incomplete CDR3 DNA: TGTGCCAGCAGCTTAGGCTTGCCGGGACTAGCGGCCTACGAG. It codes for CASSLGLPGLAAYE. The complete CDR3 reads CASSLGLPGLAAYEQYF.

Note on this clone: The CDR3 end lies 3 residues beyond the end of the read and is filled in from the germline J gene. V and J are TRBV5-1 and TRBJ1-2; 9 positions match TRBD1. The CDR3 runs 15 residues. The J segment lost 7 bases and the V segment lost 0 bases, leaving 7 bases of the junction unmatched. CDR1 is SGHRS, CDR2 YFSETQ, per germline. The CDR3: CASSLAGQGGGGYTF. The sequenced CDR3 bases are TGCGCCAGCAGCTTGGCGGGACAGGGAGGTGGTGGC. Drawing the rest from reference TRBV5-1 and TRBJ1-2, the complete variable domain is KAGVTQTPRYLIKTRGQQVTLSCSPISGHRSVSWYQQTPGQGLQFLFEYFSETQRNKGNFPGRFSGRQFSNSRSEMNVSTLELGDSALYLCASSLAGQGGGGYTFGSGTRLTVV.

As for this clone: The read ends 3 residues before the CDR3 terminus; that terminus is restored from the germline J gene. The rearrangement joins TRBV5-1 to TRBJ2-7; 7 bases are a match to TRBD1. The CDR3 spans 15 residues. Germline V lookup: CDR1 SGHRS, CDR2 YFSETQ. V trimming: 3 bases; J trimming: 6 bases; junction bases outside the gene matches: 12. The chain's CDR3 is CASSWNGQVSLEQYF. The sequenced CDR3 bases are TGCGCCAGCAGCTGGAACGGACAGGTGTCCCTCGAG.

As to this clone: The CDR3 end lies 3 residues beyond the end of the read and is filled in from the germline J gene. This chain connects TRBV6-2 or TRBV6-3 to TRBJ2-7, with D unclear. CDR3 length equals 12 residues. Germline V gives CDR1 MNHEY, CDR2 SVGEGT. V was pared by 6 bases and J by 5 bases, with 11 bases between. Partial CDR3 DNA: TGTGCCAGCAGCCAACTGACAAACGAG. Translating it yields CASSQLTNE. The CDR3 as a whole reads CASSQLTNEQYF.

By share of the sample, this clone is large. The CDR3 goes on 3 residues after the read ends, and that part is filled in from the germline J gene. The rearrangement joins TRBV24-1 to TRBJ1-1; D not certain. The CDR3 consists of 13 residues. The germline V and J ends were trimmed by 4 bases and 3 bases, with 8 bases remaining between them. The germline CDR1 and CDR2 sequences are KGHDR and SFDVKD. The CDR3 here is CATSDRGYTEAFF. Partial CDR3 DNA: TGTGCCACCAGTGACCGCGGGTACACTGAA.

This clone was picked up a small number of times. The DNA ends 3 residues before the CDR3 does, and the rest of the CDR3 is filled in from the germline J gene. The chain links TRBV19 to TRBJ2-7; TRBD2 aligns across 12 bases. Per the germline V gene, CDR1 is LNHDA and CDR2 is SQIVND (reference sequence). The CDR3 extends over 15 amino acids. The V and J ends lost 5 bases and 2 bases, in that order; junction bases with no gene match: 4. CDR3 in amino acids: CASSVLAGGTYEQYF. The sequenced part of the CDR3 DNA is TGTGCCAGTAGTGTCCTAGCGGGGGGGACCTACGAG.

On this clone itself: The CDR3 end lies 3 residues beyond the end of the read and is filled in from the germline J gene. The chain links TRBV6-1 to TRBJ2-5, with 8 bases lining up with TRBD1. Germline CDR1 reads MNHNS; CDR2 reads SASEGT. The V gene end was trimmed by 2 bases and the J gene end by 6 bases; junction bases not matched to a gene: 8. The CDR3 spans 15 residues. The chain's CDR3 is CASSEIQGAQQTQYF. CDR3 DNA (partial): TGTGCCAGCAGTGAAATCCAGGGGGCGCAGCAGACC.

The CDR3 here is CASSGVAGGPTDTQYF. CDR3 bases read: TGTGCCAGCAGTGGGGTTGCGGGAGGGCCAACAGATACG. The V call is TRBV2, the J call TRBJ2-3; the match to TRBD2 covers 9 bases. The missing CDR3 end, 3 residues past where the read stops, is filled in from the germline J gene. Germline CDR1 is SNHLY and CDR2 is FYNNEI. The CDR3 extends over 16 amino acids. V dropped 4 bases and J dropped 3; count of bases not matched to a gene: 8.

This clone was seen at least ten times. The read halts 3 residues ahead of the CDR3 end, with the missing end drawn from the germline J gene. This chain links TRBV29-1 with TRBJ2-5; TRBD1 aligns across 7 bases. This CDR3 has 14 residues. Germline assignment: CDR1 SQVTM and CDR2 ANQGSEA. V shed 7 bases, J shed 2 bases, and the junction held 10 bases outside the gene matches. CDR3 bases read: TGCAGCGCTGGGGGACAGTTAGTACAAGAGACC. Translating gives CSAGGQLVQET. The complete CDR3 protein is CSAGGQLVQETQYF.

This clone appeared many times. The read comes to an end 3 residues before the CDR3 does, leaving the germline J gene to fill in the end. V is TRBV4-2 and J is TRBJ1-2; 7 bases match TRBD1. CDR3 length: 17 residues. Trimming removed 1 base from V and 2 bases from J; junction bases left unmatched: 10. CDR1 is LGHNA, CDR2 YNFKEQ, per germline. This CDR3 is CASSQVGGDFPNYGYTF. The part of the CDR3 DNA that was read is TGTGCCAGCAGCCAAGTAGGGGGCGATTTCCCCAACTATGGC.

This clone was observed a few times. The DNA ends 3 residues before the CDR3 does, and the rest of the CDR3 is filled in from the germline J gene. The chain couples TRBV2 to TRBJ2-3, with 9 bases identical to TRBD2. The CDR3 consists of 15 residues. V trimming: 5 bases; J trimming: 2 bases; junction bases outside the gene matches: 5. Germline V gene sequence: CDR1 SNHLY, CDR2 FYNNEI. The sequenced part of the CDR3 DNA is TGTGCCAGCAGTCGTAGCGGGAGTGCCACAGATACG. This gives the protein CASSRSGSATDT. The whole CDR3 protein is CASSRSGSATDTQYF.

This clone has ten or more counts. Coverage ceases 3 residues before the CDR3 finishes, and the germline J gene fills in the end. The chain combines TRBV20-1 with TRBJ2-5, with 9 bases that match TRBD1. This CDR3 has 18 residues. The germline V gene encodes CDR1 DFQATT and CDR2 SNEGSKA (reference sequence). V gave up 1 base and J gave up 4 bases; unmatched junction bases: 16. The CDR3: CSARGQTGGDPSRETQYF. The part of the CDR3 DNA that was read is TGCAGTGCTAGAGGTCAGACAGGGGGGGACCCCAGCAGAGAGACC.

This clone was seen only a few times. From the germline J gene comes the end of the CDR3, since the read stops 3 residues before it. J is TRBJ2-7 and V is TRBV6-1; TRBD2 is a possible D gene (6 bases). Germline CDR1 reads MNHNS; CDR2 reads SASEGT. The CDR3 sequence is 15 residues long. Between the trimmed V and J ends, which lost 2 bases and 1 base, there was a span of 12 bases. CDR3 DNA (partial): TGTGCCAGCAGTGAAAAACTAGCTTCGTCCTACGAG. Its translation: CASSEKLASSYE. The complete CDR3 protein is CASSEKLASSYEQYF.

This clone was observed a handful of times. The missing CDR3 end, 3 residues past where the read stops, is filled in from the germline J gene. The chain has TRBV7-9 and TRBJ2-2; 8 bases map to TRBD1. The CDR3 is 14 amino acids. With V trimmed by 5 bases and J by 5 bases, 4 bases remained unmatched. The germline gives CDR1 SEHNR, CDR2 FQNEAQ (reference sequence). CDR3 sequence reads: CASSRTGSTGELFF. The CDR3 bases that were read are TGTGCCAGCAGCCGGACAGGGTCGACCGGGGAG.

This clone was counted between two and nine times. The sequenced fragment ends 3 residues before the CDR3 boundary, so the rest is inferred from the germline J gene. The chain couples TRBV7-9 to TRBJ1-1; tentatively, D is TRBD1 (5 bases). Germline V gene sequence: CDR1 SEHNR, CDR2 FQNEAQ (reference sequence). The V and J ends lost 1 base and 5 bases respectively, with 11 bases between them. This CDR3 has 14 residues. CDR3 DNA, as far as it was read: TGTGCCAGCAGCTTAGTCCAGGGTGGTACTGAA. It encodes CASSLVQGGTE. The CDR3, in full, reads CASSLVQGGTEAFF.

About this clone itself: The read ends 3 residues early relative to the CDR3; the germline J gene fills the gap. The V and J genes are TRBV19 and TRBJ1-1; tentative D call: TRBD1 (5 bases). Trimming stripped 1 base from V and 1 base from J, with 10 bases between. Germline CDR1 LNHDA, CDR2 SQIVND (reference sequence). The CDR3 loop spans 15 amino acids. Incomplete CDR3 DNA: TGTGCCAGTAGTATAGGGGGCACACCGAACACTGAA. Protein sequence: CASSIGGTPNTE. The entire CDR3 reads CASSIGGTPNTEAFF.

This clone was detected only a few times. The read comes to an end 3 residues before the CDR3 does, leaving the germline J gene to fill in the end. This chain links TRBV7-9 with TRBJ1-1; tentative D call: TRBD1 (6 bases). Deletions cut 6 bases from V and 1 base from J, with 6 bases between. Germline V lookup: CDR1 SEHNR, CDR2 FQNEAQ (reference sequence). CDR3 length: 12 residues. The CDR3 DNA, read in part, is TGTGCCAGCAGACAGGGGAACACTGAA. Protein product: CASRQGNTE. The whole CDR3 region reads CASRQGNTEAFF.

The table lists this clone with a few counts. The CDR3 end lies 3 residues beyond the end of the read and is filled in from the germline J gene. The chain employs TRBV19 and TRBJ2-7, with 13 bases fitting TRBD2. The V and J ends lost 5 bases and 4 bases, in that order; junction bases with no gene match: 8. The germline V gene encodes CDR1 LNHDA and CDR2 SQIVND (reference sequence). The CDR3 has 16 residues. The CDR3 loop reads CASSFGTSGTKYEQYF. The CDR3 bases that were read are TGTGCCAGTAGTTTCGGGACTAGCGGGACTAAGTACGAG.

A note on this clone: The sequence runs out 3 residues before the end of the CDR3; the remainder is reconstructed from the germline J gene. The chain links TRBV6-2 or TRBV6-3 to TRBJ2-5, with D perhaps TRBD2 (6 bases). CDR1 and CDR2 from the germline V gene are MNHEY and SVGEGT. The CDR3 spans 16 residues. Trimming cost V 6 bases and J 4 bases, with 21 bases left between them. The chain's CDR3 is CASSGDRLGGRETQYF. The sequenced part of the CDR3 DNA is TGTGCCAGCAGCGGGGACCGCCTGGGGGGACGAGAGACC.

This clone has just a few counts. Coverage ceases 3 residues before the CDR3 finishes, and the germline J gene fills in the end. The V call is TRBV7-9, the J call TRBJ2-5; 8 bases map to TRBD2. The junction had 1 base not matched to a gene; V was cut back by 0 bases and J by 4 bases. Germline CDR1 SEHNR, CDR2 FQNEAQ (reference sequence). The CDR3 is 14 residues long. CDR3 sequence: CASSLASGAETQYF. CDR3 bases read: TGTGCCAGCAGCTTAGCTAGCGGGGCAGAGACC.